The clone carrying this T cell receptor (beta chain) was counted a single time. No antigen is known for it. The CDR3 has 13 amino acids. The germline CDR1 and CDR2 sequences are WNHNN and SYGVQD (reference sequence). V lost 3 bases and J 14 bases, leaving 18 bases between the germline ends. The data were taken from a study of cytomegalovirus exposure and HLA in healthy donors. Study-wide points: Earlier analysis yielded a pattern in which most TCR beta V segments were productive about 90% or about 30% of the time. Under in vitro conditions, a few CMV-associated chains were confirmed as specific for CMV antigens.

PCR employed 60 Vbeta and 13 Jbeta primers. Assay: immunoSEQ multiplex PCR; the TCRdb copy retains only in-frame clones and omits some. Of approximately 200,000 clones in the sample, 79% were seen once. Sequencing input: PBMCs. The receptor's source is a girl aged 5 to 17 in good health and CMV-seropositive. The rearrangement joins TRBV10-1 to TRBJ2-3, with a weak D call TRBD2 (6 bases). CDR3 bases: TGCGCCAGCAGTGATAATACGGGGGTAGAACGGTATTTT. It codes for CASSDNTGVERYF.